Listed below are T cell receptor beta chains from one sample, sequenced in a study of T-cell memory formation after mild COVID-19. TCRdb used MiXCR to reprocess the 5' RACE reads, holding one entry per CDR3 protein. The profile shows more than 300,000 distinct CDR3 sequences, 20% to 25% of them singletons. Sequenced input: PBMCs or a T cell subset sorted from them (not recorded which). Source of these receptors: a man younger than 35 who had mild COVID-19 (a few samples of this study predate the infection). Cell type and time point are not known. CDR3s include the opening cysteine and the closing phenylalanine or tryptophan. D genes are given only for firm matches. Expanded clones get a size class; other rows say once, few or many, or leave the size out.

J	size	V	D	DNA	CDR3
TRBJ2-3	few	TRBV29-1	TRBD1	TGCAGCGTTGAGGGCCAGGGGGCGGGAGATACGCAGTATTTT	CSVEGQGAGDTQYF
TRBJ2-2	few	TRBV11-2	TRBD2	TGTGCCAGCAGCTTATCGGCCGGGACTAGCGCCACCGGGGAGCTGTTTTTT	CASSLSAGTSATGELFF
TRBJ2-3	NA	TRBV10-3	TRBD1	TGTGCCATTGGAGCCGGGACAGGGGGGCCAGATACGCAGTATTTT	CAIGAGTGGPDTQYF
TRBJ1-2	many	TRBV6-2/TRBV6-3	TRBD1	TGTGCCAGCAGTTACCGGACAGGGGAAGGCTACACCTTC	CASSYRTGEGYTF
TRBJ1-1	NA	TRBV3-1	NA	TGTGCCAGCAGCCAAGATTGGAGTGAAGCTTTCTTT	CASSQDWSEAFF
TRBJ2-5	NA	TRBV9	NA	TGTGCCAGCAGCGTAGGAGTTGCGGCGGGGGAGACCCAGTACTTC	CASSVGVAAGETQYF
TRBJ2-7	NA	TRBV6-2/TRBV6-3	TRBD1	TGTGCCAGCACCGCCAGGGGGTGGGCCTACGAGCAGTACTTC	CASTARGWAYEQYF
TRBJ1-2	NA	TRBV7-9	TRBD1	TGTGCCAGCAGCGAAACCGGGACAGCGTTCTCTGGCTACACCTTC	CASSETGTAFSGYTF
TRBJ1-5	NA	TRBV6-1	NA	TGTGCCAGCAGTGAAGCTAAACTTTATAGCAATCAGCCCCAGCATTTT	CASSEAKLYSNQPQHF
TRBJ1-1	NA	TRBV29-1	NA	TGCAGCGTTGAATTCAGGGCCGCTGAAGCTTTCTTT	CSVEFRAAEAFF
TRBJ1-2	few	TRBV12-3/TRBV12-4	NA	TGTGCCACCATACCCGGGACCTATGGCTACACCTTC	CATIPGTYGYTF
TRBJ2-1	few	TRBV7-2	NA	TGTGCCAGCAGCTTAGATGACAGACCTCTGAATGAGCAGTTCTTC	CASSLDDRPLNEQFF
TRBJ2-3	NA	TRBV5-6	NA	TGTGCCAGCAGCTTGTGGGGAAGGTTTAACACAGATACGCAGTATTTT	CASSLWGRFNTDTQYF
TRBJ1-2	NA	TRBV7-2	NA	TGTGCCAGCAGCCCTGACCCTTTCTATGGCTACACCTTC	CASSPDPFYGYTF
TRBJ1-2	few	TRBV5-1	NA	TGCGCCAGCAGCTTGAACGGAAACTATGGCTACACCTTC	CASSLNGNYGYTF
TRBJ2-3	NA	TRBV7-2	NA	TGTGCCAGCAGCTCTGACGAGGCAGATACGCAGTATTTT	CASSSDEADTQYF
TRBJ1-6	NA	TRBV2	TRBD1	TGTGCCAGCAGTGAACCGGGACAGGGGTATTCACCCCTCCACTTT	CASSEPGQGYSPLHF
TRBJ2-5	few	TRBV9	NA	TGTGCCAGCAGCAAGTCTACCGGGGCGACAAGAGAGACCCAGTACTTC	CASSKSTGATRETQYF
TRBJ1-2	NA	TRBV4-3	TRBD1	TGCGCCAGCAGCCAAGAATGGGCGAGGGGGCAAAACTATGGCTACACCTTC	CASSQEWARGQNYGYTF
TRBJ2-6	NA	TRBV5-1	TRBD1	TGCGCCAGCAGCTGGGACAGGGGATCCTCTGGGGCCAACGTCCTGACTTTC	CASSWDRGSSGANVLTF
TRBJ1-5	few	TRBV28	NA	TGTGCCAGCAGTTTAGGGCAGGCGCATCAGCCCCAGCATTTT	CASSLGQAHQPQHF
TRBJ1-1	NA	TRBV7-8	TRBD1	TGTGCCAGCAGCACAGGGGTCGGGAACACTGAAGCTTTCTTT	CASSTGVGNTEAFF
TRBJ2-3	few	TRBV29-1	NA	TGCAGCGTTAAGAGTCCGGACTATGGGGGCACAGATACGCAGTATTTT	CSVKSPDYGGTDTQYF
TRBJ2-6	few	TRBV6-2/TRBV6-3	TRBD1	TGTGCCAGCAGTCAACGGACAGGGGGCGCGACGGGGGCCAACGTCCTGACTTTC	CASSQRTGGATGANVLTF
TRBJ2-6	few	TRBV29-1	TRBD2	TGCAGCGTCGGGGGGACGGCTGGGGCCAACGTCCTGACTTTC	CSVGGTAGANVLTF
TRBJ1-1	few	TRBV7-6	TRBD1	TGTGCCAGCAGTCAACAGGGGAGGGGCACTGAAGCTTTCTTT	CASSQQGRGTEAFF
TRBJ2-7	NA	TRBV11-2	TRBD1	TGTGCCAGCAGCTCGCTTCGACGGACAGGGTTCAACTACGAGCAGTACTTC	CASSSLRRTGFNYEQYF
TRBJ2-1	NA	TRBV5-1	TRBD2	TGCGCCAGCAGCTTGACTAGCGGGGGTGAAGTATACAATGAGCAGTTCTTC	CASSLTSGGEVYNEQFF
TRBJ2-5	NA	TRBV12-3/TRBV12-4	TRBD2	TGTGCCAGCAGCAAGCGACTAGCGGGGGGTCAAGAGACCCAGTACTTC	CASSKRLAGGQETQYF
TRBJ1-1	few	TRBV4-1	NA	TGCGCCAGCAGCCAAGACTGGAGGATGGAAGCTTTCTTT	CASSQDWRMEAFF
TRBJ2-7	NA	TRBV29-1	TRBD1	TGCAGCGTTGCACAGGGGGCTCGAGAGCAGTACTTC	CSVAQGAREQYF
TRBJ2-5	many	TRBV5-1	NA	TGCGCCAGCGCAGAACAGGGAGACCAAGAGACCCAGTACTTC	CASAEQGDQETQYF
TRBJ2-3	few	TRBV7-9	NA	TGTGCCAGCAGACCGACAAGGGGCCCGGTCCCCACAGATACGCAGTATTTT	CASRPTRGPVPTDTQYF
TRBJ1-2	NA	TRBV20-1	NA	TGCAGTGCTAGTGATCATACAGGGAGTCCTGGCTACACCTTC	CSASDHTGSPGYTF
TRBJ2-1	NA	TRBV3-1	TRBD2	TGTGCCAGCAGCCAAGGGAAGCGGGGGGGCAGGGATGAGCAGTTCTTC	CASSQGKRGGRDEQFF
TRBJ2-5	NA	TRBV5-1	NA	TGCGCCAGCAGCTTGGCCCCGGGGGGCGCGGGGGAGACCCAGTACTTC	CASSLAPGGAGETQYF
TRBJ1-4	NA	TRBV5-1	NA	TGCGCCAGCAGAGACCCTACGTCCCAGGGAAAACTGTTTTTT	CASRDPTSQGKLFF
TRBJ1-2	NA	TRBV12-3/TRBV12-4	TRBD1	TGTGCCAGCAGTCAACAGGGGGCGCGAGTAGATGGCTACACCTTC	CASSQQGARVDGYTF
TRBJ2-7	NA	TRBV12-3/TRBV12-4	TRBD1	TGTGCCAGCAGTTTTGGGACAGGGGGCGGCTACGAGCAGTACTTC	CASSFGTGGGYEQYF
TRBJ2-5	NA	TRBV7-8	NA	TGTGCCAGCAGCTTAGCGGATTTTAAGGGGAGGGGGGAGACCCAGTACTTC	CASSLADFKGRGETQYF
TRBJ2-4	NA	TRBV29-1	TRBD2	TGCAGCGTCATCCTAGCGGGGATAGCCAAAAACATTCAGTACTTC	CSVILAGIAKNIQYF
TRBJ2-2	few	TRBV7-9	NA	TGTGCCAGCAGTCCTGCGGGTATTGCGGGCGGGGAGCTGTTTTTT	CASSPAGIAGGELFF
TRBJ1-2	NA	TRBV20-1	NA	TGCAGTGCTGGGCCCGACACCTTC	CSAGPDTF
TRBJ2-7	many	TRBV5-1	NA	TGCGCCAGCAGCCCCGGACAGACGCAGTACTTC	CASSPGQTQYF
TRBJ2-4	NA	TRBV11-1	NA	TGTGCCAGCAGCTTAGTCCCCAAGCGGGACATTCAGTACTTC	CASSLVPKRDIQYF
TRBJ2-2	few	TRBV7-9	NA	TGTGCCAGCAGCTTCGCAGTGACCGGGGAGCTGTTTTTT	CASSFAVTGELFF
TRBJ1-2	NA	TRBV7-9	TRBD1	TGTGCCAGCAGCCACAGGGAGACAGGGAGGAGCTATGGCTACACCTTC	CASSHRETGRSYGYTF
TRBJ2-7	NA	TRBV20-1	NA	TGCAGTGCCACCGGCGGGGAGTACGAGCAGTACTTC	CSATGGEYEQYF
TRBJ2-3	NA	TRBV7-9	NA	TGTGCCAGCAGCTCATTCACGAATCAAGATACGCAGTATTTT	CASSSFTNQDTQYF
TRBJ2-6	NA	TRBV5-4	NA	TGTGCCAGCAGTCCCGGACCGAGCTCTGGGGCCAACGTCCTGACTTTC	CASSPGPSSGANVLTF
TRBJ1-1	NA	TRBV6-2/TRBV6-3	NA	TGTGCCAGCACCGAGGTGGGGTACGGCACTGAAGCTTTCTTT	CASTEVGYGTEAFF
TRBJ1-4	few	TRBV20-1	TRBD1	TGCAGTGCTAGTCAGGGACAGGGGAATGAAAAACTGTTTTTT	CSASQGQGNEKLFF
TRBJ2-7	few	TRBV11-3	TRBD2	TGTGCCAGCAGCTATAGACTAGCGGCTCCCTACGAGCAGTACTTC	CASSYRLAAPYEQYF